The entry below describes one TCR beta chain. The target antigen is unknown. This entry is derived from a study of shared clonotypes between healthy human individuals. Whole-study findings and limits: All-four-donor shared clonotypes had higher generation probabilities than non-shared clonotypes did.

The CDR3 has 15 residues. Trimming took off 4 bases at V and 4 bases at J, with 14 bases between the two ends. Per the germline V gene, CDR1 is SGDLS and CDR2 is YYNGEE. Some clones are missing from TCRdb's copy, which holds only in-frame ones; the method was immunoSEQ multiplex PCR. The data show around 2.5 million clones, with more than 85% seen just once and approximately 0.35% held by the top ten. The V gene is TRBV9, the J gene TRBJ2-2, with D tentatively TRBD2 (5 bases). The receptor was derived from a man between 18 and 35 years old in good health. Some clones in this sample may be carry-over from other donors' samples. Sequenced: naive CD4+ T cells from PBMCs. Subset denoted: CD45RA+ positively selected. The CDR3 protein is CASSLMAGLTGELFF. CDR3 nucleotides: TGTGCCAGCAGCCTCATGGCCGGACTCACCGGGGAGCTGTTTTTT.